This is a list of T cell receptor beta chains from one sample in a study of regulatory and conventional T cells in RAG deficiency. This table comes from immunoSEQ multiplex PCR, and its TCRdb copy is limited to in-frame clones, with some not included. The top ten hold roughly 13% of the sample, which has 34,000 or so clones, approximately 91% seen once. These sequences were also reported in another study, on regulatory T cells.

The sequenced sample consisted of CD8+ T cells sorted from blood. The receptors here all came from a human donor in good health. The CDR3 runs from the conserved cysteine through the conserved F or W. Each record gives: V gene, J gene, D gene, CDR3 DNA, CDR3 protein. The D gene is left open where the match is weak.

TRBV10-3	TRBJ2-2	NA	TGTGCCATCAGTGGCCGACTAGCCGGGGAGCTGTTTTTT	CAISGRLAGELFF
TRBV5-5	TRBJ1-2	NA	TGTGCCAGCAGCTTCGGCCACACAAGAAGCTATGGCTACACCTTC	CASSFGHTRSYGYTF
TRBV14	TRBJ1-5	TRBD1	TGTGCCAGCAGCCTCCAACAGGGGAGGCTCAATCAGCCCCAGCATTTT	CASSLQQGRLNQPQHF
TRBV30	TRBJ1-2	NA	TGTGCCTGGAGTGTACGTCGGGAGGGGGGCTATGGCTACACCTTC	CAWSVRREGGYGYTF
TRBV5-1	TRBJ2-1	NA	TGCGCCAGCAGCTTGATCTATGAGCAGTTCTTC	CASSLIYEQFF
TRBV7-2	TRBJ2-7	NA	TGTGCCAGCAGCTTATTGGGTGGGTACGAGCAGTACTTC	CASSLLGGYEQYF
TRBV28	TRBJ2-1	TRBD1	TGTGCCAGCAGGCCTACAGGGGACAATGAGCAGTTCTTC	CASRPTGDNEQFF
TRBV9	TRBJ2-2	NA	TGTGCCAGCAGCCCCGGGACGACCAACACCGGGGAACTGTTTTTT	CASSPGTTNTGELFF
TRBV4-2	TRBJ1-1	TRBD1	TGTGCCAGCAGCCAAGACCCAGGGGGGAACACTGAAGCTTTCTTT	CASSQDPGGNTEAFF
TRBV30	TRBJ1-1	NA	TGTGCCGCCCAAGACACAAACGGGGGTGAAGCTTTCTTT	CAAQDTNGGEAFF
TRBV6-1	TRBJ2-7	NA	TGTGCCAGCAGTGAAACGGCCTCGGGGCGCGAGCAGTACTTC	CASSETASGREQYF
TRBV28	TRBJ1-1	NA	TGTGCCAGCAGTTTTGTGACTGAAGCTTTCTTT	CASSFVTEAFF
TRBV6-1	TRBJ1-2	TRBD1	TGTGCCAGCACCTCCCTAGGGGGCACCCTCTATGGCTACACCTTC	CASTSLGGTLYGYTF
TRBV9	TRBJ1-6	TRBD1	TGTGCCAGCAGCCTAGGACAGGCGTTGAATTCACCCCTCCACTTT	CASSLGQALNSPLHF
TRBV28	TRBJ1-2	NA	TGTGCCAGTACAGTCCCCGGCAGGGAGGGCTACACCTTC	CASTVPGREGYTF